The 20 T cell receptor beta chains below were found in one sample sequenced in a study of radiation and T cells in renal cell carcinoma. As to time point: blood 4 weeks post-SBRT, at nephrectomy. The treatment here: 15 Gy SBRT to primary tumor, nephrectomy 4 weeks later. Sequencing was performed with immunoSEQ multiplex PCR; in TCRdb, only in-frame clones are kept and a portion is missing. This sample has approximately 150,000 clones, with 86% found just once. The material sequenced was blood, taken from a patient whose treatment included radiotherapy and nephrectomy. The receptors derive from a woman aged 50 to 60 with renal cell carcinoma.

The genes are TRBV28 and TRBJ1-2; the D gene is possibly TRBD1 (5 bases). CDR1 is MDHEN, CDR2 SYDVKM, per germline. The CDR3 runs 14 residues. The V end lost 7 bases, the J end lost 5 bases, and 17 bases lay between the germline ends. The CDR3 loop is CASTLRGLGYGYTF. The CDR3 bases are TGTGCCAGCACCCTGCGGGGCCTCGGGTATGGCTACACCTTC.

This clone was found many times. The gene calls are TRBV30 and TRBJ1-3; D gene ambiguous. Germline V gives CDR1 GTSNPN, CDR2 SVGIG (reference sequence). Trimming stripped 1 base from V and 2 bases from J, with 6 bases between. The CDR3 is 13 amino acids. This CDR3 reads CAWSGEPGNTIYF. In DNA, the CDR3 is TGTGCCTGGAGTGGAGAGCCTGGAAACACCATATATTTT.

The rearrangement uses TRBV7-9 and TRBJ2-5, with D maybe TRBD2 (6 bases). The germline V gene has CDR1 SEHNR and CDR2 FQNEAQ (reference sequence). Trimming took off 1 base at V and 2 bases at J, with 14 bases between the two ends. This CDR3 region has 16 residues. The DNA of the CDR3 is TGTGCCAGCAGCTTAGGTCTAGCGCTAACTCAAGAGACCCAGTACTTC. It encodes CASSLGLALTQETQYF.

The chain uses TRBV4-1 and TRBJ2-5, with 7 positions matching TRBD1. Germline V lookup: CDR1 MGHRA, CDR2 YSYEKL. The CDR3 contains 14 residues. After removal of 1 base from V and 6 bases from J, the junction contained 5 bases not matched to a gene. CDR3 loop: CASSQGEGGKTQYF. Written as DNA, the CDR3 is TGCGCCAGCAGCCAAGGGGAAGGGGGCAAGACCCAGTACTTC.

This chain connects TRBV9 to TRBJ1-6; D is ambiguous. V was shortened by 0 bases and J by 7 bases, with 5 bases between the two germline ends. CDR1 and CDR2 (germline): SGDLS, YYNGEE. This CDR3 comprises 13 residues. As DNA, the CDR3 is TGTGCCAGCAGCGTAGTGGAAAATTCACCCCTCCACTTT. It specifies CASSVVENSPLHF.

The V and J genes are TRBV28 and TRBJ2-5; 7 bases agree with TRBD1. J gave up 4 bases and V 6 bases, and 8 bases lay outside the gene matches. The CDR3 runs 14 residues. Germline loops: CDR1 MDHEN, CDR2 SYDVKM. CDR3 sequence reads: CASREGGVGETQYF. The DNA for the CDR3 is TGTGCCAGCAGAGAAGGGGGCGTCGGAGAGACCCAGTACTTC.

This sequence joins TRBV28 and TRBJ2-7; the match to TRBD2 covers 10 bases. CDR3 length: 16 amino acids. Germline V gene lookup returns CDR1 MDHEN and CDR2 SYDVKM. The V gene end was trimmed by 1 base and the J gene end by 5 bases; junction bases not matched to a gene: 8. CDR3 sequence (DNA): TGTGCCAGCAGTTTATTGGCTAGCGGGAGTTCCCACGAGCAGTACTTC. This gives the protein CASSLLASGSSHEQYF.

The chain has TRBV5-5 and TRBJ1-1; D is uncertain. CDR1 SGHKS and CDR2 YYEKEE come from the germline V gene (reference sequence). The CDR3 extends over 14 amino acids. The V end was cut by 0 bases, the J end by 4 bases, with 10 bases between. For the CDR3, the DNA is TGTGCCAGCAGCTTGGCCCCGGACCGCACTGAAGCTTTCTTT. Protein product: CASSLAPDRTEAFF. The full variable domain, rest sourced from reference TRBV5-5 and TRBJ1-1, is DAGVTQSPTHLIKTRGQQVTLRCSPISGHKSVSWYQQVLGQGPQFIFQYYEKEERGRGNFPDRFSARQFPNYSSELNVNALLLGDSALYLCASSLAPDRTEAFFGQGTRLTVV.

The genes are TRBV10-3 and TRBJ1-1; TRBD1 might be the D (6 bases). CDR1 is ENHRY and CDR2 is SYGVKD in the germline V gene. CDR3 length: 15 amino acids. Trimming cost V 10 bases and J 2 bases, with 20 bases left between them. For the CDR3, the DNA is TGTGCCACTCGCCCAATGACAGGTAAAAACACTGAAGCTTTCTTT. It translates to CATRPMTGKNTEAFF.

V usage is TRBV5-1 and J usage is TRBJ2-5; TRBD2 aligns across 11 bases. The CDR3 sequence is 15 residues long. Germline V gene sequence: CDR1 SGHRS, CDR2 YFSETQ. With 3 bases clipped from V and 7 bases from J, the junction kept 8 bases outside the gene matches. This CDR3 reads CASSSDTSGGGTQYF. The CDR3 region has the DNA TGCGCCAGCAGCTCGGACACTAGCGGGGGTGGGACCCAGTACTTC. Full variable domain (rest looked up from reference TRBV5-1 and TRBJ2-5): KAGVTQTPRYLIKTRGQQVTLSCSPISGHRSVSWYQQTPGQGLQFLFEYFSETQRNKGNFPGRFSGRQFSNSRSEMNVSTLELGDSALYLCASSSDTSGGGTQYFGPGTRLLVL.

This clone was counted a single time. The rearrangement links TRBV19 to TRBJ2-4; 9 bases line up with TRBD2. CDR1 is LNHDA, CDR2 SQIVND, per germline (reference sequence). The CDR3 loop spans 17 amino acids. V shed 5 bases, J shed 1 base, and the junction held 9 bases outside the gene matches. The CDR3 spells CASSSASGIGAKNIQYF. CDR3 nucleotides: TGTGCCAGTAGTTCGGCTAGCGGGATCGGTGCCAAAAACATTCAGTACTTC.

The chain has TRBV4-3 and TRBJ1-4; no reliable D call. CDR3 length equals 13 residues. CDR1 and CDR2 (germline): LGHNA, YSLEER. Deletions cut 4 bases from V and 3 bases from J, with 6 bases between. The CDR3 DNA sequence: TGCGCCAGCAGCCTTCAATCTAATGAAAAACTGTTTTTT. It encodes CASSLQSNEKLFF.

J is TRBJ1-3 and V is TRBV4-3, with D uncertain. V gave up 0 bases and J gave up 0 bases, with 6 bases separating them. The germline gives CDR1 LGHNA, CDR2 YSLEER. The CDR3 length is 15 residues. CDR3 loop: CASSQDVSSGNTIYF. DNA for the CDR3: TGCGCCAGCAGCCAAGATGTAAGCTCTGGAAACACCATATATTTT.

This chain connects TRBV7-2 to TRBJ2-3; 9 bases align to TRBD2. CDR3 length equals 15 residues. With 2 bases clipped from V and 4 bases from J, the junction kept 4 bases outside the gene matches. Per germline, CDR1 SGHTA and CDR2 FQGNSA. CDR3 coding DNA: TGTGCCAGCAGCTTATCCGTAGCGGGAGCAGATACGCAGTATTTT. Translating it yields CASSLSVAGADTQYF.

This chain connects TRBV15 to TRBJ2-7; D possibly corresponds to TRBD1 (5 bases). CDR1 is LNHNV, CDR2 YYDKDF, per germline (reference sequence). CDR3 length: 15 residues. The germline V and J ends were trimmed by 1 base and 1 base, with 11 bases remaining between them. This chain's CDR3 is CATSRAGLSSYEQYF. CDR3 bases: TGTGCCACCAGCAGAGCAGGGCTCTCATCCTACGAGCAGTACTTC. Combining the CDR3 with reference TRBV15 and TRBJ2-7 gives the whole variable domain DAMVIQNPRYQVTQFGKPVTLSCSQTLNHNVMYWYQQKSSQAPKLLFHYYDKDFNNEADTPDNFQSRRPNTSFCFLDIRSPGLGDTAMYLCATSRAGLSSYEQYFGPGTRLTVT.

The rearrangement joins TRBV18 to TRBJ1-4; D is uncertain. The CDR3 consists of 13 residues. CDR1 and CDR2 from the germline V gene are KGHSH and LQKENI. With 0 bases removed from V and 3 bases from J, the gap between germline ends came to 2 bases. CDR3 sequence (DNA): TGTGCCAGCTCACCACCGTCTAATGAAAAACTGTTTTTT. As protein: CASSPPSNEKLFF.

The chain is built from TRBV7-2 and TRBJ1-5; no firm D call. The CDR3 contains 15 residues. The V gene's germline CDR1 is SGHTA and CDR2 FQGNSA. V shed 3 bases and J shed 0 bases, with 9 bases lying between them. CDR3 sequence (DNA): TGTGCCAGCAGCTTTGGTCCAAGTAGCAATCAGCCCCAGCATTTT. This sequence encodes CASSFGPSSNQPQHF.

This clone was recorded a few times. V gene TRBV2 combines with J gene TRBJ2-1, with a possible D match to TRBD2 (6 bases). The germline gives CDR1 SNHLY, CDR2 FYNNEI. The V and J ends lost 4 bases and 5 bases respectively, with 9 bases between them. There are 13 residues in the CDR3. CDR3 sequence (DNA): TGTGCCAGCAGTGTTGGCGGGAACAATGAGCAGTTCTTC. As protein: CASSVGGNNEQFF.

V and J are TRBV18 and TRBJ2-7; D gene uncertain. The CDR3 contains 13 residues. From germline, CDR1 is KGHSH and CDR2 LQKENI. The V end lost 0 bases, the J end lost 5 bases, and 8 bases lay between the germline ends. Here the CDR3 reads CASSPPMANEQYF. Written as DNA, the CDR3 is TGTGCCAGCTCACCACCAATGGCTAACGAGCAGTACTTC. The variable domain in full, with the rest retrieved from reference TRBV18 and TRBJ2-7, is NAGVMQNPRHLVRRRGQEARLRCSPMKGHSHVYWYRQLPEEGLKFMVYLQKENIIDESGMPKERFSAEFPKEGPSILRIQQVVRGDSAAYFCASSPPMANEQYFGPGTRLTVT.

This chain uses TRBV19 with TRBJ2-1; 15 bases match TRBD2. CDR3 length equals 17 residues. J was trimmed by 7 bases and V by 0 bases; bases with no gene match: 4. Looked up from germline, CDR1 is LNHDA and CDR2 is SQIVND (reference sequence). CDR3 sequence (DNA): TGTGCCAGTAGTATAGACGCCGGGACTAGCGGGAGGAATGAGCAGTTCTTC. Protein product: CASSIDAGTSGRNEQFF.